Listed below are T cell receptor beta chains from one sample, sequenced in a study of regulatory T cells in long-lasting Graves disease. MiXCR, run by TCRdb on the multiplex PCR reads, gives a single entry per CDR3 protein. The sample has around 500,000 distinct CDR3 sequences; about 13% are singletons. These data were also reused for a study on T cells in Graves' hyperthyroidism and ophthalmopathy.

Sequences were derived from peripheral blood mononuclear cells (PBMCs), sampled at new diagnosis, from a patient treated with antithyroid drugs. These receptors originate from a young man with Graves disease. Both conserved end residues are part of each CDR3. Each record gives: clone size, J gene, D gene, V gene, CDR3 DNA, CDR3 protein. D genes are given only for firm matches. The size of a clone is reported for some rows only, either as once, few or many, or as a class for expanded clones.

NA TRBJ2-3 NA TRBV20-1 TGCAGTGCTAGGTCACTTCGGGATACGCAGTATTTT CSARSLRDTQYF
NA TRBJ2-1 NA TRBV2 TGTGCCAGCAGTTCGAATGTGCAGTTCTTC CASSSNVQFF
many TRBJ2-1 NA TRBV12-3/TRBV12-4 TGTGCCAGCAGGGGACTTCCGGGCGATGAGCAGTTCTTC CASRGLPGDEQFF
NA TRBJ2-7 TRBD2 TRBV18 TGTGCCAGCTCACGGCCTAGCGGGAATTATTACGAGCAGTACTTC CASSRPSGNYYEQYF
many TRBJ2-3 TRBD2 TRBV24-1 TGTGCCACCAGTGATGGTCTAGCGGGAGTTGATACGCAGTATTTT CATSDGLAGVDTQYF
many TRBJ1-2 NA TRBV12-3/TRBV12-4 TGTGCCAGCAGTTTCCCAGGGCCAAATAGGGGCTACACCTTC CASSFPGPNRGYTF
many TRBJ2-3 NA TRBV2 TGTGCCAGCAGTGAGGGTGAGGGGGATACGCAGTATTTT CASSEGEGDTQYF
many TRBJ2-2 NA TRBV6-9 TGTGCCAGCAGTTATTTGAAGGAGGGGGCTGGGGGGGAGCTGTTTTTT CASSYLKEGAGGELFF
many TRBJ1-1 NA TRBV20-1 TGCAGTGCTAGATCGGGGGCCGAAGCTTTCTTT CSARSGAEAFF
NA TRBJ2-3 TRBD2 TRBV24-1 TGTGCCACCAGTGACCATGGACTAGCGGGAGGAAGGGAAGACACAGATACGCAGTATTTT CATSDHGLAGGREDTDTQYF
NA TRBJ2-5 NA TRBV29-1 TGCAGCGTTGTAAGAGGGTCAGGAGAGACCCAGTACTTC CSVVRGSGETQYF
many TRBJ1-1 NA TRBV5-1 TGTGCCAGCAGCTTAGATGCAGGGATGAACACTGAAGCTTTCTTT CASSLDAGMNTEAFF
many TRBJ2-7 TRBD1 TRBV12-3/TRBV12-4 TGTGCCAGCACAGGACAGGGGTCCTACGAGCAGTACTTC CASTGQGSYEQYF
many TRBJ1-1 NA TRBV29-1 TGCAGCGTTGTTAAGGGGGGTGAAGCTTTCTTT CSVVKGGEAFF
many TRBJ2-7 TRBD2 TRBV28 TGTGCCAGCAGTCACCAGCGGGAGGGCCTCGAGCAGTACTTC CASSHQREGLEQYF
many TRBJ2-7 TRBD2 TRBV13 TGTGCCAGCAGCTTAGCAGCGGGAGGCTATGTGGGGGAGCAGTACTTC CASSLAAGGYVGEQYF
few TRBJ2-1 NA TRBV11-1 TGTGCCAGCAGCGAGATAGCGGACTACAATGAGCAGTTCTTC CASSEIADYNEQFF
few TRBJ2-2 NA TRBV7-2 TGTGCCAGCAGCCCGCTTGGGCCCGGGGAGCTGTTTTTT CASSPLGPGELFF
NA TRBJ2-7 NA TRBV10-2 TGCGCCAGCACCCAAGGGGGGGCGGGGATCTACGAGCAGTACTTC CASTQGGAGIYEQYF
many TRBJ1-5 NA TRBV28 TGTGCCAGCAGACTACCACTCGGGAATCAGCCCCAGCATTTT CASRLPLGNQPQHF